This T cell receptor (beta chain) emerged from a study of cytomegalovirus exposure and HLA in healthy donors. Study-wide findings and caveats: There were reportedly fewer N-insertions in an Asian-associated ancestry cluster than the roughly 670-donor mean, in a later analysis. Upon later analysis, TCR association rates were observed to vary by HLA locus, being highest for DRB1 and lowest for HLA-C. Later analysis identified several of the most significant clusters that appeared linked to common viral pathogens. Later genetic work tied a missense DCLRE1C variant to beta-chain V and J trimming.

Concerning this clone itself: Antigen specificity is unknown.

CDR3 length equals 14 residues. Germline V CDR1 and CDR2: MGHRA, YSYEKL. Trimming removed 4 bases from V and 8 bases from J; junction bases left unmatched: 4. Primers: 60 Vbeta forward and 13 Jbeta reverse. Produced via immunoSEQ multiplex PCR; TCRdb's table is partial and in-frame only. The repertoire holds approximately 150,000 clones, with roughly four fifths as singletons. The chain has TRBV4-1 and TRBJ2-1; TRBD2 matches 11 bases. Sequenced input: PBMCs. The receptor was derived from a woman between 35 and 50 years old in good health and CMV-seronegative. The DNA of the CDR3 is TGCGCCAGCAGCCTAGCGGGAGGGCCCGATGAGCAGTTCTTC. Its translation is CASSLAGGPDEQFF.